Below, one T cell receptor (beta chain) is given with its context. This entry comes from a study of cytomegalovirus exposure and HLA in healthy donors. The primer mix had 60 Vbeta and 13 Jbeta primers. Repertoires were generated with immunoSEQ multiplex PCR, while TCRdb's copy carries only in-frame clones and drops some. Here the sample spans about 35,000 clones, 75% to 90% being singletons. The material sequenced was PBMCs. The source of this sequence is a male donor in good health and CMV-seronegative.

The CDR3 spells CASSAGVLDTQYF. Written as DNA, the CDR3 is TGTGCCAGCAGCGCCGGGGTGTTAGATACGCAGTATTTT. The chain recombines TRBV7-2 with TRBJ2-3; TRBD2 is a possible D gene (5 bases). The V and J ends lost 5 bases and 5 bases respectively, with 11 bases between them. The V gene's germline CDR1 is SGHTA and CDR2 FQGNSA. The CDR3 sequence is 13 residues long.